This entry concerns a single TCR beta chain. What it binds is unknown. Assay used: immunoSEQ multiplex PCR; TCRdb lists only in-frame clones, some missing. The sample shows roughly 1,400 clones, approximately 79% of them seen only once. The entry originates in a study of immune evolution from preneoplasia to lung adenocarcinoma. The study, taken as a whole, reports: Normal lung had the highest top T cell clone frequencies.

Premalignant or tumor cells were enriched by macro-dissection after pathologic assessment. The sequence was collected from a person aged 65 to 79 with lung adenocarcinoma. Sequenced material: FFPE atypical adenomatous hyperplasia tissue from the lung. Subset specified: atypical adenomatous hyperplasia (AAH), lung preneoplasia.

DNA for the CDR3: TGTGCCAGCAGCTCCTCGGGACCTACGAACCTAAGGGGCTCCTACGAGCAGTACTTC. It codes for CASSSSGPTNLRGSYEQYF. The chain employs TRBV27 and TRBJ2-7; tentatively, D is TRBD1 or TRBD2 (5 bases each). Germline assignment: CDR1 MNHEY and CDR2 SMNVEV (reference sequence). The CDR3 extends over 19 amino acids. The V and J ends lost 6 bases and 0 bases respectively, with 27 bases between them.